These 2 T cell receptor beta chains share one sample of origin, sequenced in a study of monozygotic twins with inflammatory bowel disease. For each CDR3 protein, TCRdb gives one entry from its re-call of the 5' RACE reads, without DNA. The specimen's table records about 440,000 distinct CDR3 sequences. The sequenced sample was blood. The origin of the receptors is a human donor with ulcerative colitis or Crohn's disease, or a healthy co-twin of an affected twin (not recorded which).

The CDR3 protein is CASSWTLAGQETQYF. The chain is built from TRBV11-2 and TRBJ2-5; lacking DNA, the TRBD2 call made by TCRdb goes unchecked. The CDR3 consists of 15 residues. CDR1 SGHAT and CDR2 FQNNGV come from the germline V gene.

Here the CDR3 reads CASSLRASNTGELFF. The chain carries TRBV5-5 and TRBJ2-2; there is no DNA to check the TCRdb D call of TRBD2. Germline V gives CDR1 SGHKS, CDR2 YYEKEE (reference sequence). The CDR3 extends over 15 amino acids.